Detailed here is one T cell receptor (beta chain). Its matching antigen is unknown. These data come from a study of OX40 agonist ivuxolimab in advanced cancers. Turning to the study itself: Given to patients was ivuxolimab, an agonistic anti-OX40 (CD134) antibody. Those treated in dose escalation had hepatocellular carcinoma, melanoma, renal cell cancer or head and neck cancer. The study, taken as a whole, reports: Partly responding patients at 0.1-3.0 mg/kg showed some of the smallest clonal expansion. Undetermined was the antigen specificity of the expanded peripheral T cells.

The data were produced by immunoSEQ multiplex PCR, yet TCRdb's version contains in-frame clones alone and is incomplete. This table holds approximately 54,000 clones, 80% to 95% found once. Germline CDR1 reads SGHKS; CDR2 reads YYEKEE (reference sequence). V dropped 2 bases and J dropped 4; count of bases not matched to a gene: 6. There are 14 residues in the CDR3. The chain carries TRBV5-5 and TRBJ2-7; 7 bases are shared with TRBD1. This TCR derives from an adult with an advanced solid tumor such as melanoma, head and neck, liver or kidney cancer. Sample: CD4+ or CD8+ T cells sorted from blood, taken in a trial of the OX40 agonist ivuxolimab. The CDR3 DNA reads TGTGCCAGCAGCTTACCGGGACAGACATACGAGCAGTACTTC. This gives the protein CASSLPGQTYEQYF.